This note documents a single TCR beta chain sequence. This clone's antigen is unknown. Qualities for individual bases were not recorded, and no much larger clone is one base off. Patients with a history of autoimmune disease or receiving systemic immunosuppression were excluded from the trial. Peripheral blood for TCR sequencing was collected from all dose cohorts at baseline, on cycle 4 day 1, and on cycle 7 day 1. The samples were drawn from a first-in-human, open-label, multicenter phase I dose-escalation trial of ivuxolimab. Adults with locally advanced or metastatic head and neck squamous cell, hepatocellular, melanoma or renal cell carcinoma were enrolled in the trial. CD4+ and CD8+ T cells were sorted separately from peripheral blood before TCR sequencing. Genomic DNA was extracted from sorted cells for sequencing of the TCRbeta CDR3 region. The immunoSEQ Assay was used for sequencing of TCRbeta CDR3 regions. TCRdb holds this immuneACCESS table with in-frame rearrangements only. Some clones are missing; in checked studies, unresolved V genes explain under half, and the rest has no known cause. The sample table holds 55,000 to 65,000 clones, of which approximately 86% were seen once. Of the sample, approximately 0.55% falls within the top ten clones.

Based on the germline V gene (reference sequence), the CDR1 and CDR2 sequences are SGHKS and YYEKEE. The CDR3 goes from the cysteine to the phenylalanine over 19 residues. Only the CDR3 region is kept as DNA, spanning 57 bases read in frame from base 1. Between the V and J ends, shortened by 2 bases and 5 bases respectively, the junction contains 28 bases. This entry is derived from a study of OX40 agonist ivuxolimab in advanced cancers. Some background on the complete study: Ivuxolimab was a fully human IgG2 agonistic monoclonal antibody targeting the costimulatory receptor OX40 (CD134). A male proportion of roughly 85% and a mean age of approximately 55 years, ranging from roughly 23 to 85, were recorded for the dose-escalation cohort. Partial responses occurred in three dose-escalation patients, of whom one had hepatocellular carcinoma and two had cutaneous melanoma. Prior anti-PD-1, anti-PD-L1 or anti-CTLA-4 therapy was permitted, and 40% of dose-escalation patients had received checkpoint inhibitors. The point of sequencing TCRbeta in the periphery was to test whether ivuxolimab changed TCR sequence diversity and drove clonal T-cell expansion. Among the roughly 50 dose-escalation patients, about 20 had hepatocellular carcinoma, some 15 melanoma, 9 renal cell carcinoma and 9 head and neck cancer. Intravenous ivuxolimab was administered to patients every 2 weeks at six dose levels: 0.01, 0.1, 0.3, 1.5, 3 and 10 mg/kg. The paper describes the monotherapy dose-escalation part (N of about 50 patients) of the phase I trial of ivuxolimab. On the study overall, not on this receptor specifically: In partial responders in the 0.1-3.0 mg/kg groups, normalized peripheral clonal expansion was found to be among the lowest, especially among CD8+ T cells. Low levels of normalized T-cell clonal expansion were also shown by some nonresponding patients. After ivuxolimab, expanded clones were on average more numerous among CD8+ T cells than among CD4+ T cells. The antigen specificity of the clonally expanded peripheral T cells was not determined. At doses of 0.1 to 3.0 mg/kg, clonal expansion of both CD4+ and CD8+ T cells in blood was seen between baseline and week 6.

The chain is assembled from TRBV5-5 and TRBJ1-2; a weak D assignment points to TRBD1 (5 bases agree). This clonotype was sampled from an adult with an advanced solid tumor such as melanoma, head and neck, liver or kidney cancer. Material: CD4+ or CD8+ T cells sorted from blood, obtained in a trial of the OX40 agonist ivuxolimab. The CDR3 has the sequence CASSFKTNFGTQGQYGYTF. The bases read TGTGCCAGCAGCTTCAAGACTAACTTCGGGACTCAGGGTCAATATGGCTACACCTTC.